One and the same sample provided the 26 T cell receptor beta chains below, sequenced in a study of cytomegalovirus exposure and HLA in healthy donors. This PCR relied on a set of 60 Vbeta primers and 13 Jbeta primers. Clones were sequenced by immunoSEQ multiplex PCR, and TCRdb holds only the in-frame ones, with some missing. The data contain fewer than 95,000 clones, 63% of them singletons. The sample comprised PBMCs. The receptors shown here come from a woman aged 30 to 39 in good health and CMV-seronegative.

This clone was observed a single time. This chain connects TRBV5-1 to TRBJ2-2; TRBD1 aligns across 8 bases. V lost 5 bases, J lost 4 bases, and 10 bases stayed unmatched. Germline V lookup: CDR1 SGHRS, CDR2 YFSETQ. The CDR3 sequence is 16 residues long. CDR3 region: CASRQTGTGGTGELFF. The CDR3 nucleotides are TGCGCCAGCAGGCAGACCGGGACAGGCGGCACCGGGGAGCTGTTTTTT.

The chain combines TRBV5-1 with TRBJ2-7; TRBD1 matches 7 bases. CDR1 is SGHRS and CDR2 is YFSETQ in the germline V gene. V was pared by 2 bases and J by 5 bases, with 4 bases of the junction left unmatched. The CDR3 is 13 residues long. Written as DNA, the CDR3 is TGCGCCAGCAGCTTTGACAGGGTAAACGAGCAGTACTTC. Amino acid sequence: CASSFDRVNEQYF. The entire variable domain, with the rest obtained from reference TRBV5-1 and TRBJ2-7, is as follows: KAGVTQTPRYLIKTRGQQVTLSCSPISGHRSVSWYQQTPGQGLQFLFEYFSETQRNKGNFPGRFSGRQFSNSRSEMNVSTLELGDSALYLCASSFDRVNEQYFGPGTRLTVT.

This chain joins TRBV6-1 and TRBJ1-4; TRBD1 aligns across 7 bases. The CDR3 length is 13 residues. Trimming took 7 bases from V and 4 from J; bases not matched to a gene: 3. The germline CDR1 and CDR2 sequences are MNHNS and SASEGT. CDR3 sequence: CASKGAVNEKLFF. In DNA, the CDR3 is TGTGCCAGCAAGGGGGCGGTTAATGAAAAACTGTTTTTT.

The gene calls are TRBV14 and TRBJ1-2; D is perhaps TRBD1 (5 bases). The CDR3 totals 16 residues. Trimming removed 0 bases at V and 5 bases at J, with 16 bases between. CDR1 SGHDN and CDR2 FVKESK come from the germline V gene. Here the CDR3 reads CASSQDQGRPFYGYTF. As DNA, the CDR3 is TGTGCCAGCAGCCAAGACCAGGGCCGCCCCTTTTATGGCTACACCTTC.

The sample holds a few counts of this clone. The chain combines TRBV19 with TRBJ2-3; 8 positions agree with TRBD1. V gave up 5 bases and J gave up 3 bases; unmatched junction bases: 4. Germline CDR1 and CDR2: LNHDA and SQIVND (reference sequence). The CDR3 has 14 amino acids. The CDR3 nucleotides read TGTGCCAGTAGTGACAGGGGCGGGACAGATACGCAGTATTTT. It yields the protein CASSDRGGTDTQYF.

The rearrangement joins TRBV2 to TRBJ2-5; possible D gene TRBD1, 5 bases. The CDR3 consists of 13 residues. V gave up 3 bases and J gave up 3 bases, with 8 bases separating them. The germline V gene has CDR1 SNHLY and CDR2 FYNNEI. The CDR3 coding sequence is TGTGCCAGCAGTGAGTTAGGGGAAGAGACCCAGTACTTC. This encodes CASSELGEETQYF. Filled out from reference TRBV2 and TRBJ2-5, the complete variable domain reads EPEVTQTPSHQVTQMGQEVILRCVPISNHLYFYWYRQILGQKVEFLVSFYNNEISEKSEIFDDQFSVERPDGSNFTLKIRSTKLEDSAMYFCASSELGEETQYFGPGTRLLVL.

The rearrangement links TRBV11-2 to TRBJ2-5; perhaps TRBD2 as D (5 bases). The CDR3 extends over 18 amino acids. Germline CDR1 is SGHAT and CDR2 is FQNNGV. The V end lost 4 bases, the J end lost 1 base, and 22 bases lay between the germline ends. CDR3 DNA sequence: TGTGCCAGCAGCTCCGGGATTTTAGGGCGCCGGTCCCAAGAGACCCAGTACTTC. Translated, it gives CASSSGILGRRSQETQYF.

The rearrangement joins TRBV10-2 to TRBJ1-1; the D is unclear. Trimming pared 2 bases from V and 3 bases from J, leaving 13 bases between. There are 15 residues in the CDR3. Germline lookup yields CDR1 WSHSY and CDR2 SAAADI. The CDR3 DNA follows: TGCGCCAGCAGTGAGCAGGAGGGTCGGTACACTGAAGCTTTCTTT. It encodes CASSEQEGRYTEAFF.

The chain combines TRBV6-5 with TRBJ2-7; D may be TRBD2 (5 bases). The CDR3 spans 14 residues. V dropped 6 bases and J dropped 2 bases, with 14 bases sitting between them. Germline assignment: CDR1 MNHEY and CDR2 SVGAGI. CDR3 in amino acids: CASSPAGEAYEQYF. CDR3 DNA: TGTGCCAGCAGCCCCGCCGGGGAAGCCTACGAGCAGTACTTC.

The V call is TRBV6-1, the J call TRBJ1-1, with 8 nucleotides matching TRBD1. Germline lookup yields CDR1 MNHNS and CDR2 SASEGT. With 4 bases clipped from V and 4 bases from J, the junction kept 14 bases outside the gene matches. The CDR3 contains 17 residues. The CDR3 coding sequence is TGTGCCAGCAGTGCCGGGACAGGAGGCGTGAGAGGCACTGAAGCTTTCTTT. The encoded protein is CASSAGTGGVRGTEAFF.

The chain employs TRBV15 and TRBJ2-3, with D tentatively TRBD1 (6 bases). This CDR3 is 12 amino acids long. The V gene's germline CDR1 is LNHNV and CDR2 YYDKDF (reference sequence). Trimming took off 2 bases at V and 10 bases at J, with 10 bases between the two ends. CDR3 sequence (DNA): TGTGCCACCAGCAGAACACAGGGCGCGCAGTATTTT. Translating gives CATSRTQGAQYF. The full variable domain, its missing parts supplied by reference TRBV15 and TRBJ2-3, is DAMVIQNPRYQVTQFGKPVTLSCSQTLNHNVMYWYQQKSSQAPKLLFHYYDKDFNNEADTPDNFQSRRPNTSFCFLDIRSPGLGDTAMYLCATSRTQGAQYFGPGTRLTVL.

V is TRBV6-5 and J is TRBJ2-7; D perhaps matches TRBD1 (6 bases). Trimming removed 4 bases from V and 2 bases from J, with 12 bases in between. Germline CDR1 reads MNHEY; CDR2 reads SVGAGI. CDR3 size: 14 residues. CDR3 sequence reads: CASSSWDIPYEQYF. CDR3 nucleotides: TGTGCCAGCAGTTCCTGGGACATCCCCTACGAGCAGTACTTC.

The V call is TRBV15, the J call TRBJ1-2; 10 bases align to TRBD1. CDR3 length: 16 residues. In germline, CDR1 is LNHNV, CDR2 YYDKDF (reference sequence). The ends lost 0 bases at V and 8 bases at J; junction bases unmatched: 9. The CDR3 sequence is CATSRDRGTGAWGYTF. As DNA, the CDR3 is TGTGCCACCAGCAGAGATCGGGGGACAGGGGCGTGGGGCTACACCTTC.

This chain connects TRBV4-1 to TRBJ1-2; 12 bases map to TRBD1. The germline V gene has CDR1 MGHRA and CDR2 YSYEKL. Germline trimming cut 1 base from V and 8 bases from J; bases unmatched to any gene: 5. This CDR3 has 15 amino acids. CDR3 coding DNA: TGCGCCAGCAGCCAAGCTGGGACAGGGGGCAGGGGCTACACCTTC. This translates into CASSQAGTGGRGYTF.

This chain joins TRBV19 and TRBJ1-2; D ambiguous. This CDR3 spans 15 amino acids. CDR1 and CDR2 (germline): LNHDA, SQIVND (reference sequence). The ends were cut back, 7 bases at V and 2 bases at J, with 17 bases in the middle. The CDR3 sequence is CASTDRGRSNYGYTF. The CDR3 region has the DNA TGTGCCAGTACCGATAGAGGGAGATCGAACTATGGCTACACCTTC.

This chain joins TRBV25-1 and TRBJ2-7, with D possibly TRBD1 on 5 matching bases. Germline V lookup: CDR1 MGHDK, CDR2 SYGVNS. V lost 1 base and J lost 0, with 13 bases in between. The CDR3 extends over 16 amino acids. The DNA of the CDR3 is TGTGCCAGCAGTGAATTCACAGGCATCCGCTCCTACGAGCAGTACTTC. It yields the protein CASSEFTGIRSYEQYF.

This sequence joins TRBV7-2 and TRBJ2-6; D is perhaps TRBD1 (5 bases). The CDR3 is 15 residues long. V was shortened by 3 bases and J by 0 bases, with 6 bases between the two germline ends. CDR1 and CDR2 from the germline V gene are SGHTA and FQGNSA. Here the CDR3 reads CASSLTVSGANVLTF. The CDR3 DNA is TGTGCCAGCAGCTTGACAGTCTCTGGGGCCAACGTCCTGACTTTC. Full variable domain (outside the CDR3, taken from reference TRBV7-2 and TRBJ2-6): GAGVSQSPSNKVTEKGKDVELRCDPISGHTALYWYRQSLGQGLEFLIYFQGNSAPDKSGLPSDRFSAERTGGSVSTLTIQRTQQEDSAVYLCASSLTVSGANVLTFGAGSRLTVL.

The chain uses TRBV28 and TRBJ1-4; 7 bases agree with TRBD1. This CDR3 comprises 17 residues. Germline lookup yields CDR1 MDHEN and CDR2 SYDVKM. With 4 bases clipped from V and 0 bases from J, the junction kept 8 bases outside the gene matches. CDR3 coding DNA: TGTGCCAGCAGTTCCCAGGGGGTACTGGCAACTAATGAAAAACTGTTTTTT. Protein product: CASSSQGVLATNEKLFF.

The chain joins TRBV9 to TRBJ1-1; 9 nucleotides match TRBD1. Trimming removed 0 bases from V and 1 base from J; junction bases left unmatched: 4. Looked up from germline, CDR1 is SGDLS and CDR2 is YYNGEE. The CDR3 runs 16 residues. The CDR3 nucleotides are TGTGCCAGCAGCGTAGCCGCGGACAGGGGGAACACTGAAGCTTTCTTT. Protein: CASSVAADRGNTEAFF. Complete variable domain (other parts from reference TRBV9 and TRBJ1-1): DSGVTQTPKHLITATGQRVTLRCSPRSGDLSVYWYQQSLDQGLQFLIQYYNGEERAKGNILERFSAQQFPDLHSELNLSSLELGDSALYFCASSVAADRGNTEAFFGQGTRLTVV.

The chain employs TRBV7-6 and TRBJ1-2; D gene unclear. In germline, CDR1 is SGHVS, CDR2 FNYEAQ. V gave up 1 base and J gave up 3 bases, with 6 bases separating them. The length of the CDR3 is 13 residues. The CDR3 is CASSLGTDYGYTF. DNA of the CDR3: TGTGCCAGCAGCTTAGGTACAGACTATGGCTACACCTTC.

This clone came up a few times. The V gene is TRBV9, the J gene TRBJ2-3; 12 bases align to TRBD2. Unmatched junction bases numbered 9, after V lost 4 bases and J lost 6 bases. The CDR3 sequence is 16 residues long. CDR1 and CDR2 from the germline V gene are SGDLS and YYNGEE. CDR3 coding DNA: TGTGCCAGCAGCCTCGCTAGCGGGGGGGCCGGGGATACGCAGTATTTT. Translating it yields CASSLASGGAGDTQYF.

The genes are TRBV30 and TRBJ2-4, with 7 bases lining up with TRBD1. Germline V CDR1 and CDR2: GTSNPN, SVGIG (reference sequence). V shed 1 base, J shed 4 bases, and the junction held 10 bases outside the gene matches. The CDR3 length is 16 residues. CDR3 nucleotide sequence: TGTGCCTGGAGTGACGGACGGAACAGGGGAAAAAACATTCAGTACTTC. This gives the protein CAWSDGRNRGKNIQYF.

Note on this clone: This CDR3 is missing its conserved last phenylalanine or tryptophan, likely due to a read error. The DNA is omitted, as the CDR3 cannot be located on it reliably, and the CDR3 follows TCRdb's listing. The CDR3 is CAWSVLGGL. This chain links TRBV30 with TRBJ1-5. Germline V gene lookup returns CDR1 GTSNPN and CDR2 SVGIG (reference sequence). The CDR3 extends over 9 residues, inclusive of both ends.

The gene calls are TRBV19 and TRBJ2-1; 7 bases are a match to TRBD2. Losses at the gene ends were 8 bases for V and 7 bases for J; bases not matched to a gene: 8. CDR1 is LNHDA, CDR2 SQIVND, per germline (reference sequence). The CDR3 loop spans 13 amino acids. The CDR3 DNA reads TGTGCCAGTGCCCCCCAGCGGGGTAATGAGCAGTTCTTC. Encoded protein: CASAPQRGNEQFF. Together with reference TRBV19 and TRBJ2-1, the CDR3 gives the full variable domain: DGGITQSPKYLFRKEGQNVTLSCEQNLNHDAMYWYRQDPGQGLRLIYYSQIVNDFQKGDIAEGYSVSREKKESFPLTVTSAQKNPTAFYLCASAPQRGNEQFFGPGTRLTVL.

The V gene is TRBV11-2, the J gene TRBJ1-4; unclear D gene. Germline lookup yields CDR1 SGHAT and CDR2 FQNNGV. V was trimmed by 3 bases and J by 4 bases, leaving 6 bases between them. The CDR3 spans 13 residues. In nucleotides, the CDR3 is TGTGCCAGCAGCTTTCGTTTTAATGAAAAACTGTTTTTT. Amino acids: CASSFRFNEKLFF.

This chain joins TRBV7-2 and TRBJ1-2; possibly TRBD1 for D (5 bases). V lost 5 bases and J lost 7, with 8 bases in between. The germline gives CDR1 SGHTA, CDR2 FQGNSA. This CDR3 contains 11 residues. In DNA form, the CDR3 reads TGTGCCAGCAGCCCAGGGTTTGGCTACACCTTC. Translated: CASSPGFGYTF.